Listed below are T cell receptor beta chains from one sample, sequenced in a study of post-analysis software for immune sequencing data. MiXCR, run by TCRdb on the PCR reads, gives a single entry per CDR3 protein. The repertoire holds 650,000 to 850,000 distinct CDR3 sequences, about 57% seen once, with approximately 4.4% in the top ten. The sample consisted of blood. These receptors were obtained from a girl aged 10 to 17 with multiple sclerosis. CDR3s include the opening cysteine and the closing phenylalanine or tryptophan. The D gene is left open where the match is weak. Part of the rows lack a size; the others show once, few, many or a class for expanded clones.

TRBJ2-4,TRBD1,.,TRBV14,CASSRDGQGSASAKNIQYF,TGTGCCAGCAGCCGCGACGGACAGGGGTCCGCGTCGGCCAAAAACATTCAGTACTTC
TRBJ2-7,.,.,TRBV7-2,CASSRAAYEQYF,TGTGCCAGCAGCCGGGCGGCCTACGAGCAGTACTTC
TRBJ2-5,.,once,TRBV5-5,CASRLDGGPQETQYF,TGTGCCAGCAGACTGGACGGGGGGCCCCAAGAGACCCAGTACTTC
TRBJ1-1,.,.,TRBV7-8,CASSLMRAGARNTEAFF,TGTGCCAGCAGCTTAATGCGGGCAGGGGCCAGGAACACTGAAGCTTTCTTT
TRBJ1-2,.,.,TRBV20-1,CSASTRVYGYTF,TGCAGTGCTAGTACCAGGGTCTATGGCTACACCTTC
TRBJ1-2,.,.,TRBV7-6,CASSQGGRGEGYGYTF,TGTGCCAGCAGCCAAGGAGGTCGAGGGGAAGGCTATGGCTACACCTTC
TRBJ2-2,.,few,TRBV25-1,CASSGPRTGELFF,TGTGCCAGCAGTGGCCCGCGGACCGGGGAGCTGTTTTTT
TRBJ2-3,.,few,TRBV12-3/TRBV12-4,CASRPRISTDTQYF,TGTGCCAGCAGACCCCGCATTAGCACAGATACGCAGTATTTT
TRBJ2-5,TRBD1,few,TRBV10-3,CATIRDRGFEFGETQYF,TGTGCCACGATTCGGGACAGGGGATTTGAGTTCGGAGAGACCCAGTACTTC
TRBJ2-7,.,few,TRBV7-9,CASREGGRYEQYF,TGTGCCAGCAGGGAGGGGGGCCGTTACGAGCAGTACTTC
TRBJ2-5,.,few,TRBV6-2/TRBV6-3,CASSYEHQETQYF,TGTGCCAGCAGTTACGAACACCAAGAGACCCAGTACTTC
TRBJ1-5,.,.,TRBV2,CASSVRGVSNQPQHF,TGTGCCAGCAGTGTGAGGGGAGTAAGCAATCAGCCCCAGCATTTT
TRBJ2-7,TRBD2,.,TRBV11-2,CASSWGRGIRYEQYF,TGTGCCAGCAGCTGGGGGAGGGGTATTAGGTACGAGCAGTACTTC
TRBJ2-4,.,few,TRBV20-1,CSARPGVAKNIQYF,TGCAGTGCTAGACCCGGAGTAGCCAAAAACATTCAGTACTTC
TRBJ2-7,.,.,TRBV7-8,CASSSSGLLYEQYF,TGTGCCAGCAGCTCCTCAGGACTCCTTTACGAGCAGTACTTC
TRBJ2-7,TRBD2,.,TRBV9,CVSSVGLVPIYEQYF,TGTGTCAGCAGCGTAGGACTAGTTCCTATCTACGAGCAGTACTTC
TRBJ2-6,.,.,TRBV7-9,CAVRYSGANVLTF,TGTGCCGTAAGGTACTCTGGGGCCAACGTCCTGACTTTC
TRBJ2-7,.,.,TRBV11-1,CASSRHASSYEQYF,TGTGCCAGCAGCAGACACGCCTCCTCCTACGAGCAGTACTTC
TRBJ1-6,.,many,TRBV5-1,CASSLSSYNSPLHF,TGCGCCAGCAGCTTGAGCTCCTATAATTCACCCCTCCACTTT
TRBJ1-2,.,few,TRBV5-6,CASSVVRTESYGYTF,TGTGCCAGCAGCGTAGTCAGGACAGAGAGTTATGGCTACACCTTC
TRBJ1-5,.,.,TRBV29-1,CSLPEQGGIKRPQHF,TGCAGCCTCCCGGAACAGGGAGGGATTAAGCGACCCCAGCATTTT
TRBJ2-5,TRBD1,few,TRBV20-1,CSASDRGTETQYF,TGCAGTGCCTCGGACAGGGGTACGGAGACCCAGTACTTC
TRBJ2-7,.,.,TRBV5-5,CASSLRGVGGDQYF,TGTGCCAGCAGCTTGAGGGGGGTTGGAGGAGACCAGTACTTC
TRBJ2-7,TRBD1,few,TRBV29-1,CSVTKTQGNHEQYF,TGCAGCGTAACTAAAACACAGGGGAACCACGAGCAGTACTTC
TRBJ2-1,.,few,TRBV20-1,CSARESLNEQFF,TGCAGTGCTAGGGAGTCCCTCAATGAGCAGTTCTTC
TRBJ1-2,.,.,TRBV5-1,CASSPQGRGRNYGYTF,TGCGCCAGCAGCCCCCAAGGGCGCGGCAGAAACTATGGCTACACCTTC
TRBJ2-7,TRBD1,.,TRBV20-1,CSARTGGDGEQYF,TGCAGTGCTCGGACAGGGGGTGACGGGGAGCAGTACTTC
TRBJ1-1,.,.,TRBV28,CASSAVFGMNTEAFF,TGTGCCAGCAGTGCGGTGTTCGGGATGAACACTGAAGCTTTCTTT
TRBJ2-1,TRBD1,few,TRBV29-1,CSVGQGSAEQFF,TGCAGCGTGGGACAGGGGTCCGCTGAGCAGTTCTTC
TRBJ1-1,.,.,TRBV6-5,CASSYSRGSLQENTEAFF,TGTGCCAGCAGTTACTCCCGAGGCAGCTTGCAGGAGAACACTGAAGCTTTCTTT
TRBJ2-7,TRBD1,few,TRBV27,CASSSGQGFEQYF,TGTGCCAGCAGTTCGGGACAGGGTTTCGAGCAGTACTTC